The 30 T cell receptor beta chains below were found in one sample sequenced in a study of T cells after yellow fever vaccination. TCRdb used MiXCR to reprocess the 5' RACE reads, holding one entry per CDR3 protein. The table includes approximately 300,000 distinct CDR3 sequences, 6.8% detected once. This specimen consisted of PBMCs, obtained approximately 40 days after the first yellow fever vaccination. The receptors stem from a young man who received the YFV17D yellow fever vaccine.

This clonotype occurred a few times. The V call is TRBV3-1, the J call TRBJ1-2; a weak D match, TRBD1 (5 bases). With 3 bases removed from V and 8 bases from J, the gap between germline ends came to 22 bases. The CDR3 runs 16 residues. Germline V gene sequence: CDR1 LGHDT, CDR2 YNNKEL (reference sequence). As DNA, the CDR3 is TGTGCCAGCAGCCAGGACACATGGAGACCTATTGACGGCTACACCTTC. The encoded protein is CASSQDTWRPIDGYTF. Full variable domain (remainder filled in from reference TRBV3-1 and TRBJ1-2): DTAVSQTPKYLVTQMGNDKSIKCEQNLGHDTMYWYKQDSKKFLKIMFSYNNKELIINETVPNRFSPKSPDKAHLNLHINSLELGDSAVYFCASSQDTWRPIDGYTFGSGTRLTVV.

The CDR3 loop is CSVSQGNTEAFF. The DNA of the CDR3 is TGCAGCGTCTCCCAGGGGAACACTGAAGCTTTCTTT. The V gene is TRBV29-1, the J gene TRBJ1-1; D is perhaps TRBD1 (5 bases). Germline CDR1 reads SQVTM; CDR2 reads ANQGSEA. The CDR3 is made up of 12 amino acids. V was pared by 6 bases and J by 1 base, with 9 bases between.

This clonotype was recorded many times. The germline gene is not matched at one end of the junction; a read error may be the cause. The chain employs TRBV12-3 or TRBV12-4 and TRBJ2-7; no clear D gene. The CDR3 loop spans 11 amino acids. The CDR3 region is CASSSSHEQYF. The CDR3 DNA reads as TGTGCCAGCAGCAGCTCCCACGAGCAGTACTTC.

The CDR3 nucleotides are TGTGCCAGCAGCCTAGGTGGGGGAGGGGCAGATACGCAGTATTTT. Translating gives CASSLGGGGADTQYF. V is TRBV7-2 and J is TRBJ2-3; 7 bases are a match to TRBD2. CDR3 length: 15 residues. Trimming removed 5 bases from V and 4 bases from J; junction bases left unmatched: 9. Germline CDR1 reads SGHTA; CDR2 reads FQGNSA.

This clonotype was observed a handful of times. The rearrangement uses TRBV7-2 and TRBJ2-5; the D call may be TRBD1 or TRBD2 (5 bases each). This CDR3 contains 14 residues. V shed 8 bases and J shed 1 base, with 14 bases lying between them. Germline V lookup: CDR1 SGHTA, CDR2 FQGNSA. In DNA form, the CDR3 reads TGTGCCAGCCGAGGGCAGGGAAGCCAAGAGACCCAGTACTTC. Translation: CASRGQGSQETQYF.

The rearrangement uses TRBV7-9 and TRBJ1-2, with 7 positions matching TRBD1. Per germline, CDR1 SEHNR and CDR2 FQNEAQ (reference sequence). V was clipped by 6 bases and J by 7 bases; unmatched bases: 14. This CDR3 spans 15 amino acids. CDR3 sequence (DNA): TGTGCCAGCAGTATGACACAGGGGAGAAGCGCTGGCTACACCTTC. It encodes CASSMTQGRSAGYTF.

The V and J genes are TRBV5-1 and TRBJ2-3; 8 bases fit TRBD1. V lost 4 bases, J lost 5 bases, and 9 bases stayed unmatched. CDR1 SGHRS and CDR2 YFSETQ come from the germline V gene. The CDR3 runs to 15 residues. CDR3 region: CASSVQDRVRDTQYF. The DNA of the CDR3 is TGCGCCAGCAGCGTTCAGGACAGGGTAAGAGATACGCAGTATTTT.

This clonotype was picked up a small number of times. The chain employs TRBV6-1 and TRBJ2-7, with 9 nucleotides matching TRBD2. Germline V gene lookup returns CDR1 MNHNS and CDR2 SASEGT. This CDR3 is 15 amino acids long. V dropped 8 bases and J dropped 7; count of bases not matched to a gene: 15. DNA for the CDR3: TGTGCCAGCCCTCTTCTCTCGCGGGGGGGCGGGGAGCAGTACTTC. Encoded protein: CASPLLSRGGGEQYF.

The V call is TRBV30, the J call TRBJ2-1, with TRBD1 identical over 10 bases. V shed 0 bases and J 5 bases; nucleotides not matched to a gene: 4. Germline V lookup: CDR1 GTSNPN, CDR2 SVGIG (reference sequence). This CDR3 contains 15 residues. CDR3 in amino acids: CAWSVGTGVDNEQFF. CDR3 in DNA: TGTGCCTGGAGTGTAGGGACAGGGGTTGACAATGAGCAGTTCTTC.

A few counts support this clonotype. The chain carries TRBV5-6 and TRBJ1-6; TRBD1 matches 9 bases. The CDR3 sequence is 15 residues long. The germline V gene encodes CDR1 SGHDT and CDR2 YYEEEE. V was pared by 4 bases and J by 7 bases, with 6 bases of the junction left unmatched. The CDR3 sequence is CASSHGDRENSPLHF. CDR3 DNA: TGTGCCAGCAGCCATGGGGACAGGGAAAATTCACCCCTCCACTTT. The variable domain in full, completed from reference TRBV5-6 and TRBJ1-6, reads DAGVTQSPTHLIKTRGQQVTLRCSPKSGHDTVSWYQQALGQGPQFIFQYYEEEERQRGNFPDRFSGHQFPNYSSELNVNALLLGDSALYLCASSHGDRENSPLHFGNGTRLTVT.

The V gene is TRBV7-2, the J gene TRBJ2-7; TRBD1 or TRBD2 may be the D gene (5 bases each). Trimming pared 10 bases from V and 5 bases from J, leaving 12 bases between. This CDR3 comprises 11 residues. Germline-derived CDR1 and CDR2 are SGHTA and FQGNSA. CDR3 amino acids: CATSRGNEQYF. The CDR3 DNA is TGTGCCACCTCACGGGGCAACGAGCAGTACTTC.

This clonotype appeared many times. The CDR3 bases are TGTGCCAGCAGCTTAACAGCAGGAAGCTCCTACAATGAGCAGTTCTTC. Translated: CASSLTAGSSYNEQFF. The gene calls are TRBV7-3 and TRBJ2-1, with D unresolved. The CDR3 totals 16 residues. Deletions cut 0 bases from V and 0 bases from J, with 9 bases between. CDR1 and CDR2 from the germline V gene are SGHTA and FQGTGA.

Concerning this clonotype itself: At one end the junction does not follow the germline gene, possibly because of a read error. This rearrangement joins TRBV3-1 to TRBJ1-6; a weak D match, TRBD1 (6 bases). Per the germline V gene, CDR1 is LGHDT and CDR2 is YNNKEL (reference sequence). CDR3 length: 13 residues. CDR3 sequence (DNA): TGTGCCAGCAGCCACAACGAACAGGGAACCCTCAACTTT. It is translated as CASSHNEQGTLNF. The full variable domain, its missing parts supplied by reference TRBV3-1 and TRBJ1-6, is DTAVSQTPKYLVTQMGNDKSIKCEQNLGHDTMYWYKQDSKKFLKIMFSYNNKELIINETVPNRFSPKSPDKAHLNLHINSLELGDSAVYFCASSHNEQGTLNFGNGTRLTVT.

This chain links TRBV4-2 with TRBJ2-1, with TRBD2 matching 13 bases. The CDR3 totals 15 residues. Germline CDR1 and CDR2: LGHNA and YNFKEQ. J was trimmed by 10 bases and V by 5 bases; bases with no gene match: 8. CDR3 region: CASSTTSGGAWEQFF. The DNA of the CDR3 is TGTGCCAGCAGCACTACTAGCGGGGGGGCCTGGGAGCAGTTCTTC.

The chain joins TRBV28 to TRBJ2-7; a possible D gene is TRBD1 (5 bases). The CDR3 covers 13 residues. V lost 3 bases and J lost 2, with 8 bases in between. Germline loops: CDR1 MDHEN, CDR2 SYDVKM. The CDR3 sequence: CASSFGRAYEQYV. In DNA, the CDR3 is TGTGCCAGCAGTTTCGGCAGGGCCTACGAGCAGTACGTC.

The table lists this clonotype with a few counts. The chain is built from TRBV4-1 and TRBJ2-5, with TRBD2 matching 7 bases. The CDR3 runs 13 residues. Losses at the gene ends were 6 bases for V and 5 bases for J; bases not matched to a gene: 6. From germline, CDR1 is MGHRA and CDR2 YSYEKL. The CDR3 here is CASSQTSVETQYF. CDR3 sequence (DNA): TGCGCCAGCAGTCAAACTAGCGTGGAGACCCAGTACTTC.

The V gene is TRBV24-1, the J gene TRBJ2-5; TRBD1 matches at 11 bases. The CDR3 contains 13 residues. In germline, CDR1 is KGHDR, CDR2 SFDVKD. CDR3: CATGQGARETQYF. The CDR3 DNA reads TGTGCGACCGGACAGGGGGCTCGAGAGACCCAGTACTTC.

This clonotype was seen a few times. The V call is TRBV5-1, the J call TRBJ2-2; 7 positions agree with TRBD1. V lost 0 bases, J lost 4 bases, and 6 bases stayed unmatched. The CDR3 length is 16 residues. Per germline, CDR1 SGHRS and CDR2 YFSETQ. The CDR3 spells CASSLEGARGTGELFF. The CDR3 DNA reads as TGCGCCAGCAGCTTGGAGGGGGCGCGTGGCACCGGGGAGCTGTTTTTT.

At least ten counts were recorded for this clonotype. J is TRBJ2-5 and V is TRBV5-1; 9 nucleotides align to TRBD2. CDR3 size: 14 residues. V lost 4 bases and J lost 2; bases outside the gene matches: 3. CDR1 is SGHRS and CDR2 is YFSETQ in the germline V gene. The CDR3 sequence is CASSAAGGQETQYF. The CDR3 DNA reads TGCGCCAGCAGCGCGGCGGGGGGGCAAGAGACCCAGTACTTC.

In its sample, this clonotype was seen many times. The V and J genes are TRBV12-3 or TRBV12-4 and TRBJ2-2; D is undetermined. The CDR3 is 14 amino acids. Trimming shortened V by 3 bases and J by 4 bases, and 9 bases separated the two germline ends. DNA of the CDR3: TGTGCCAGCAGTTTGGGTGGTAGCACCGGGGAGCTGTTTTTT. This codes for CASSLGGSTGELFF.

The table lists this clonotype with many counts. This chain uses TRBV29-1 with TRBJ2-7, with D perhaps matching TRBD1 or TRBD2 (5 bases each). This CDR3 comprises 14 residues. The germline V gene has CDR1 SQVTM and CDR2 ANQGSEA. Trimming cost V 8 bases and J 0 bases, with 17 bases left between them. In DNA form, the CDR3 reads TGCAGCCCCCCCCGGGACGGCTACTCCTACGAGCAGTACTTC. Translation gives CSPPRDGYSYEQYF.

Only a few counts were recorded for this clonotype. The gene calls are TRBV28 and TRBJ2-3, with 7 bases that match TRBD1. The CDR3 totals 14 residues. Trimming removed 7 bases from V and 4 bases from J; junction bases left unmatched: 8. Germline V lookup: CDR1 MDHEN, CDR2 SYDVKM. The CDR3 spells CASTPDRVADTQYF. CDR3 in DNA: TGTGCCAGCACCCCAGACAGGGTCGCAGATACGCAGTATTTT. The full variable domain, with the rest looked up from reference TRBV28 and TRBJ2-3, is DVKVTQSSRYLVKRTGEKVFLECVQDMDHENMFWYRQDPGLGLRLIYFSYDVKMKEKGDIPEGYSVSREKKERFSLILESASTNQTSMYLCASTPDRVADTQYFGPGTRLTVL.

This sequence joins TRBV11-3 and TRBJ1-1; a weak D match, TRBD1 (5 bases). The CDR3 sequence is 15 residues long. Between the trimmed V and J ends, which lost 5 bases and 2 bases, there was a span of 15 bases. The germline V gene has CDR1 SGHNT and CDR2 YENEEA. This CDR3 is CASSLSVQGNTEAFF. Written as DNA, the CDR3 is TGTGCCAGCAGCCTGAGCGTCCAGGGAAACACTGAAGCTTTCTTT.

This clonotype has a handful of counts. This chain uses TRBV5-4 with TRBJ2-3, with D perhaps TRBD2 (5 bases). V was cut by 4 bases and J by 6 bases, with 12 bases left in between. The CDR3 has 13 amino acids. The germline V gene has CDR1 SGHNT and CDR2 YYREEE (reference sequence). The CDR3 region has the DNA TGTGCCAGCAGCATTGGACTCGACGATACGCAGTATTTT. Translated: CASSIGLDDTQYF. Filled out from reference TRBV5-4 and TRBJ2-3, the complete variable domain reads ETGVTQSPTHLIKTRGQQVTLRCSSQSGHNTVSWYQQALGQGPQFIFQYYREEENGRGNFPPRFSGLQFPNYSSELNVNALELDDSALYLCASSIGLDDTQYFGPGTRLTVL.

The chain joins TRBV7-2 to TRBJ2-3; D is unclear. V lost 5 bases to trimming and J lost 2 bases, with 17 bases between them. The CDR3 consists of 16 residues. CDR1 is SGHTA and CDR2 is FQGNSA in the germline V gene. CDR3 protein: CASSPFARAITDTQYF. The CDR3, as DNA: TGTGCCAGCAGCCCATTTGCCCGAGCGATCACAGATACGCAGTATTTT. The full variable domain, rest sourced from reference TRBV7-2 and TRBJ2-3, is GAGVSQSPSNKVTEKGKDVELRCDPISGHTALYWYRQSLGQGLEFLIYFQGNSAPDKSGLPSDRFSAERTGGSVSTLTIQRTQQEDSAVYLCASSPFARAITDTQYFGPGTRLTVL.

This clonotype has a count of ten or more. The chain employs TRBV5-1 and TRBJ2-3; D might be TRBD1 or TRBD2, each matching 5 bases. This CDR3 region has 13 residues. Germline CDR1 SGHRS, CDR2 YFSETQ. Trimming left V 4 bases short and J 0 bases short, with 6 bases between. The CDR3 region has the DNA TGCGCCAGCAGCCGGGACAGCACAGATACGCAGTATTTT. This gives the protein CASSRDSTDTQYF.

The chain links TRBV4-1 to TRBJ1-1, with D possibly matching TRBD1 (5 bases). Germline assignment: CDR1 MGHRA and CDR2 YSYEKL. Between the trimmed V and J ends, which lost 0 bases and 3 bases, there was a span of 20 bases. The CDR3 is 18 amino acids. CDR3: CASSQDGEGTGRDTEAFF. CDR3 coding DNA: TGCGCCAGCAGCCAAGATGGGGAGGGGACGGGCCGGGACACTGAAGCTTTCTTT.

This clonotype was seen only a few times. The chain joins TRBV4-1 to TRBJ1-5; no firm D call. Germline CDR1 MGHRA, CDR2 YSYEKL. Trimming removed 2 bases from V and 1 base from J, with 15 bases in between. The length of the CDR3 is 17 residues. The CDR3 DNA sequence: TGCGCCAGCAGCCAACGTTGGACGGGCTCCAGCAATCAGCCCCAGCATTTT. Its protein is CASSQRWTGSSNQPQHF.

This clonotype has just a few counts. This chain uses TRBV15 with TRBJ2-2; TRBD1 matches at 8 bases. The germline CDR1 and CDR2 sequences are LNHNV and YYDKDF (reference sequence). J gave up 7 bases and V 9 bases, and 7 bases lay outside the gene matches. The CDR3 consists of 13 residues. CDR3 sequence (DNA): TGTGCCACGTCGGACAGGGAGAACGGGGAGCTGTTTTTT. Translation gives CATSDRENGELFF.

In this sample, this clonotype turned up a few times. The V and J genes are TRBV2 and TRBJ2-3, with a weak D call TRBD1 (5 bases). Germline V lookup: CDR1 SNHLY, CDR2 FYNNEI. The CDR3 runs 12 residues. V was clipped by 8 bases and J by 4 bases, with 10 bases between them. The CDR3 region is CASGAAADTQYF. The CDR3 DNA sequence: TGTGCCAGCGGGGCCGCCGCAGATACGCAGTATTTT. The complete variable domain, with remaining parts taken from reference TRBV2 and TRBJ2-3, reads EPEVTQTPSHQVTQMGQEVILRCVPISNHLYFYWYRQILGQKVEFLVSFYNNEISEKSEIFDDQFSVERPDGSNFTLKIRSTKLEDSAMYFCASGAAADTQYFGPGTRLTVL.